These T cell receptor beta chains were read from a single sample in a study of cytomegalovirus exposure and HLA in healthy donors. Assay: immunoSEQ multiplex PCR; the TCRdb copy retains only in-frame clones and omits some. The sample lists approximately 130,000 clones, 79% occurring once. The sample was PBMCs. These receptors all come from a male donor in good health and CMV-seronegative. The CDR3 runs from the conserved cysteine through the conserved F or W. The D gene is left open where the match is weak. Some rows have no size entry. The others give once, few or many, or a class for an expanded clone.

>TRBJ2-5|TRBV5-5|NA|NA
CASSLPRQETQYF
TGTGCCAGCAGCTTGCCGCGGCAGGAGACCCAGTACTTC
>TRBJ1-4|TRBV7-2|NA|NA
CASSLGQSLNEKLFF
TGTGCCAGCAGCTTAGGACAGTCCCTTAATGAAAAACTGTTTTTT
>TRBJ2-3|TRBV2|NA|NA
CASIIPSGFIFTDTQYF
TGTGCCAGCATCATTCCTTCGGGTTTCATATTTACAGATACGCAGTATTTT
>TRBJ1-1|TRBV7-9|NA|NA
CSSTTRGTEAFF
TGTTCCAGCACCACGCGAGGCACTGAAGCTTTCTTT
>TRBJ2-1|TRBV7-9|TRBD1|NA
CASSSRDRAGNEQFF
TGTGCCAGCAGCTCCCGGGACAGGGCGGGGAATGAGCAGTTCTTC
>TRBJ2-1|TRBV9|NA|NA
CASSVVGASSYNEQFF
TGTGCCAGCAGCGTAGTTGGGGCTAGCTCCTACAATGAGCAGTTCTTC
>TRBJ2-6|TRBV5-1|NA|NA
CASSLARGGGSGANVLTF
TGCGCCAGCAGCTTGGCGCGGGGAGGGGGCTCTGGGGCCAACGTCCTGACTTTC
>TRBJ2-3|TRBV7-2|NA|NA
CASSLGLAADTQYF
TGTGCCAGCAGCTTAGGGCTAGCCGCAGATACGCAGTATTTT
>TRBJ2-6|TRBV30|TRBD1|NA
CAWRGGQGSVSGANVLTF
TGTGCCTGGAGGGGAGGACAGGGCTCCGTCTCTGGGGCCAACGTCCTGACTTTC
>TRBJ1-2|TRBV27|TRBD1|NA
CASSFTRDSGSQGYTF
TGTGCCAGCAGTTTTACCCGGGACAGCGGATCTCAGGGCTACACCTTC
>TRBJ1-1|TRBV19|NA|once
CASSEWQSGTEAFF
TGTGCCAGTTCCGAATGGCAAAGTGGCACTGAAGCTTTCTTT
>TRBJ2-1|TRBV9|TRBD2|NA
CASSVALSSGGFYNEQFF
TGTGCCAGCAGCGTAGCTCTTTCTAGCGGGGGGTTCTACAATGAGCAGTTCTTC
>TRBJ1-3|TRBV6-1|NA|NA
CASSEAANGNPIYF
TGTGCCAGCAGTGAGGCGGCCAATGGAAACCCCATATATTTT
>TRBJ2-3|TRBV5-1|TRBD2|once
CASSTGTNTDTQYF
TGCGCCAGCAGCACCGGGACTAACACAGATACGCAGTATTTT
>TRBJ1-1|TRBV4-3|NA|once
CASSLRRGPWNTEAFF
TGCGCCAGCAGCCTCAGGCGGGGCCCTTGGAACACTGAAGCTTTCTTT
>TRBJ1-2|TRBV30|NA|NA
CAWKAGPGGGYTF
TGTGCCTGGAAGGCAGGCCCCGGAGGGGGCTACACCTTC
>TRBJ2-7|TRBV2|NA|once
CASRDQRNEQYF
TGTGCCAGCAGAGATCAGAGGAACGAGCAGTACTTC
>TRBJ1-1|TRBV2|TRBD1|NA
CASSSGGWTEAFF
TGTGCCAGCAGCTCAGGGGGTTGGACTGAAGCTTTCTTT
>TRBJ2-3|TRBV5-1|TRBD1|NA
CATSRGQHLGGDTQYF
TGCGCCACCTCACGGGGACAGCACCTTGGGGGAGATACGCAGTATTTT
>TRBJ2-5|TRBV27|NA|NA
CASSLYAGPRETQYF
TGTGCCAGCAGCCTTTATGCAGGGCCCAGAGAGACCCAGTACTTC
>TRBJ2-3|TRBV5-5|TRBD2|NA
CASSLGTSGLTDTQYF
TGTGCCAGCAGCTTGGGGACTAGCGGGCTCACAGATACGCAGTATTTT
>TRBJ1-3|TRBV19|NA|NA
CASRSMDISGNTIYF
TGTGCCAGTAGATCCATGGACATCTCTGGAAACACCATATATTTT
>TRBJ2-7|TRBV7-2|TRBD2|NA
CASSLGASGGEYEQYF
TGTGCCAGCAGCTTAGGGGCTAGCGGGGGGGAGTACGAGCAGTACTTC
>TRBJ1-2|TRBV5-1|NA|NA
CASSLAVGQYGYTF
TGCGCCAGCAGCTTGGCCGTGGGCCAGTATGGCTACACCTTC
>TRBJ2-7|TRBV11-2|TRBD2|NA
CASSPVGLAGGSYEQYF
TGTGCCAGCAGCCCTGTAGGGCTAGCGGGGGGAAGCTACGAGCAGTACTTC
>TRBJ1-5|TRBV11-1|TRBD1|NA
CASSISRPFGTGSNQPQHF
TGTGCCAGCAGCATCTCCCGCCCTTTCGGGACAGGAAGCAATCAGCCCCAGCATTTT
>TRBJ1-4|TRBV6-6|TRBD1|NA
CASSWDRSNEKLFF
TGTGCCAGCAGTTGGGACAGATCTAATGAAAAACTGTTTTTT
>TRBJ2-7|TRBV4-1|NA|NA
CASSQDGYFYEQYF
TGCGCCAGCAGCCAAGACGGTTACTTTTACGAGCAGTACTTC
>TRBJ1-4|TRBV7-6|NA|NA
CASSPGIGEKLFF
TGTGCCAGCAGCCCCGGGATTGGGGAAAAACTGTTTTTT
>TRBJ1-2|TRBV27|NA|NA
CASRVTVGYTF
TGTGCCAGCAGAGTAACGGTTGGCTACACCTTC
>TRBJ1-1|TRBV27|TRBD1|NA
CASSLGGTGANTEAFF
TGTGCCAGCAGTTTAGGCGGGACAGGGGCCAACACTGAAGCTTTCTTT
>TRBJ2-3|TRBV5-1|NA|NA
CASTLDPSGASTDTQYF
TGCGCCAGCACTCTTGACCCTAGTGGGGCGAGCACAGATACGCAGTATTTT
>TRBJ2-3|TRBV5-4|NA|NA
CASSPAGPGTDTQYF
TGTGCCAGCAGCCCAGCAGGCCCGGGCACAGATACGCAGTATTTT
>TRBJ1-1|TRBV9|NA|NA
CASTKGGGTEAFF
TGTGCCAGCACCAAGGGAGGAGGCACTGAAGCTTTCTTT
>TRBJ2-3|TRBV9|TRBD2|NA
CASSSPRLTSGGRTDTQYF
TGTGCCAGCAGTTCCCCCCGGCTGACTAGCGGGGGTAGAACAGATACGCAGTATTTT
>TRBJ1-1|TRBV7-9|NA|many
CASSPPKRATEAFF
TGTGCCAGCAGCCCCCCTAAGAGGGCCACTGAAGCTTTCTTT
>TRBJ2-7|TRBV28|NA|NA
CASSWGRDFSYEQYF
TGTGCCAGCAGTTGGGGCCGGGACTTCTCCTACGAGCAGTACTTC
>TRBJ1-6|TRBV5-1|NA|NA
CASSLALPQGSTYNSPLHF
TGCGCCAGCAGCTTGGCCCTCCCGCAGGGGAGCACCTATAATTCACCCCTCCACTTT
>TRBJ2-1|TRBV10-3|NA|NA
CAIRVSGGRDEQFF
TGTGCCATCAGGGTATCTGGGGGCCGCGATGAGCAGTTCTTC
>TRBJ2-2|TRBV2|TRBD2|NA
CASSEESGGNTGELFF
TGTGCCAGCAGTGAAGAGAGCGGGGGGAACACCGGGGAGCTGTTTTTT
>TRBJ1-2|TRBV19|TRBD1|NA
CASSTQGIAYGYTF
TGTGCCAGTAGTACACAGGGGATTGCCTATGGCTACACCTTC
>TRBJ1-4|TRBV14|TRBD1|NA
CASSLRTGKNEKLFF
TGTGCCAGCAGCCTTCGGACAGGCAAAAATGAAAAACTGTTTTTT
>TRBJ1-6|TRBV6-6|NA|NA
CASSYSLGSPLHF
TGTGCCAGCAGTTACTCGTTGGGCTCACCCCTCCACTTT
>TRBJ1-2|TRBV7-2|TRBD1|once
CASSPPDRGGGYTF
TGTGCCAGCAGCCCGCCCGACAGGGGGGGAGGCTACACCTTC
>TRBJ1-2|TRBV6-5|TRBD1|NA
CASSSQGAGGYTF
TGTGCCAGCAGCTCTCAGGGGGCGGGGGGCTACACCTTC